Below, 30 T cell receptor beta chains from the same sample are listed, as sequenced in a study of cytomegalovirus exposure and HLA in healthy donors. Assay used: immunoSEQ multiplex PCR; TCRdb lists only in-frame clones, some missing. The sample includes some 270,000 clones, about 86% of them seen just once. Material: PBMCs. The origin of the receptors is a woman younger than 35 in good health and CMV-seronegative.

The rearrangement uses TRBV29-1 and TRBJ2-2; possibly TRBD1 for D (7 bases). The CDR3 has 13 amino acids. The germline V and J ends were trimmed by 6 bases and 3 bases, with 11 bases remaining between them. From germline, CDR1 is SQVTM and CDR2 ANQGSEA. CDR3 region: CSVGGQHTGELFF. CDR3 DNA sequence: TGCAGCGTCGGGGGACAGCACACCGGGGAGCTGTTTTTT.

The chain couples TRBV4-1 to TRBJ2-3, with 14 nucleotides matching TRBD2. Germline CDR1 MGHRA, CDR2 YSYEKL. The CDR3 sequence is 18 residues long. V dropped 0 bases and J dropped 4; count of bases not matched to a gene: 6. The CDR3 region has the DNA TGCGCCAGCAGCCAAGAAAGACTAGCGGGGGGGTTATCAGATACGCAGTATTTT. This codes for CASSQERLAGGLSDTQYF.

The chain recombines TRBV4-2 with TRBJ2-1; maybe TRBD1 (5 bases). Germline CDR1 LGHNA, CDR2 YNFKEQ. Trimming took 3 bases from V and 7 from J, leaving 7 bases between them. The CDR3 is made up of 12 amino acids. The CDR3 sequence is CASSQGRNEQFF. In DNA form, the CDR3 reads TGTGCCAGCAGCCAGGGGCGGAATGAGCAGTTCTTC.

The chain employs TRBV10-3 and TRBJ2-2; 8 positions agree with TRBD2. The CDR3 spans 16 residues. J lost 6 bases, V lost 3 bases, and 9 bases had no gene match. Germline CDR1 ENHRY, CDR2 SYGVKD. The CDR3 reads CAISDPSSGGAGELFF. CDR3 sequence (DNA): TGTGCCATCAGTGACCCCTCCTCCGGGGGGGCCGGGGAGCTGTTTTTT.

The chain uses TRBV6-5 and TRBJ1-5, with 7 bases lining up with TRBD1. The germline CDR1 and CDR2 sequences are MNHEY and SVGAGI. J lost 6 bases, V lost 4 bases, and 3 bases had no gene match. The CDR3 totals 13 residues. CDR3 sequence reads: CASSSTGTQPQHF. The CDR3 DNA reads TGTGCCAGCAGTTCGACAGGGACTCAGCCCCAGCATTTT.

The chain links TRBV7-9 to TRBJ1-5; D ambiguous. V was shortened by 8 bases and J by 6 bases, with 20 bases between the two germline ends. CDR1 and CDR2 (germline): SEHNR, FQNEAQ (reference sequence). CDR3 length equals 15 residues. Here the CDR3 DNA reads TGTGCCAGCGCCACTGGGGTAGGAGGTGTTCAGCCCCAGCATTTT. Encoded protein: CASATGVGGVQPQHF.

The V and J genes are TRBV5-6 and TRBJ1-1; D is possibly TRBD1 (5 bases). CDR3 length: 15 residues. Trimming removed 2 bases from V and 3 bases from J, with 14 bases in between. Germline loops: CDR1 SGHDT, CDR2 YYEEEE. The CDR3 sequence: CASSLWRQGYTEAFF. DNA of the CDR3: TGTGCCAGCAGCTTATGGCGGCAGGGCTACACTGAAGCTTTCTTT.

V usage is TRBV9 and J usage is TRBJ1-2, with 8 bases lining up with TRBD1. This CDR3 region has 15 residues. CDR1 is SGDLS, CDR2 YYNGEE, per germline. Trimming cost V 0 bases and J 6 bases; bases outside gene matches: 7. CDR3 coding DNA: TGTGCCAGCAGCGTAGACGGCAGGGGGCCGCATGGCTACACCTTC. It translates to CASSVDGRGPHGYTF.

V usage is TRBV5-1 and J usage is TRBJ2-7; TRBD1 agrees at 11 bases. The V gene end was trimmed by 4 bases and the J gene end by 3 bases; junction bases not matched to a gene: 3. Germline CDR1 is SGHRS and CDR2 is YFSETQ. CDR3 length: 14 residues. Here the CDR3 reads CASSPGTGGYEQYF. The CDR3 region has the DNA TGCGCCAGCAGCCCCGGGACAGGGGGCTACGAGCAGTACTTC.

The V call is TRBV11-1, the J call TRBJ1-1; 9 bases line up with TRBD1. The CDR3 contains 16 residues. Germline assignment: CDR1 SGHAT and CDR2 FQDESV (reference sequence). V lost 3 bases to trimming and J lost 0 bases; unmatched junction nucleotides: 5. The CDR3 reads CASSFRGQGMNTEAFF. CDR3 bases: TGTGCCAGCAGCTTTCGGGGACAGGGAATGAACACTGAAGCTTTCTTT. Full variable domain (rest looked up from reference TRBV11-1 and TRBJ1-1): EAEVAQSPRYKITEKSQAVAFWCDPISGHATLYWYRQILGQGPELLVQFQDESVVDDSQLPKDRFSAERLKGVDSTLKIQPAELGDSAMYLCASSFRGQGMNTEAFFGQGTRLTVV.

The rearrangement joins TRBV5-1 to TRBJ2-1; D is unresolved. Germline V lookup: CDR1 SGHRS, CDR2 YFSETQ. With 3 bases removed from V and 4 bases from J, the gap between germline ends came to 2 bases. The CDR3 totals 11 residues. CDR3 bases: TGCGCCAGCAGCTCGTACAATGAGCAGTTCTTC. Its protein product is CASSSYNEQFF.

V usage is TRBV2 and J usage is TRBJ1-2; D remains ambiguous. The CDR3 length is 13 residues. Germline CDR1 is SNHLY and CDR2 is FYNNEI. Trimming shortened V by 9 bases and J by 7 bases, and 18 bases separated the two germline ends. The CDR3 DNA follows: TGTGCCAGTTCAACCGGGGAAGAATTTGGCTACACCTTC. It specifies CASSTGEEFGYTF.

The J gene is TRBJ1-2, the V gene TRBV28; D remains unclear. Germline-derived CDR1 and CDR2 are MDHEN and SYDVKM. The CDR3 loop spans 10 amino acids. V dropped 8 bases and J dropped 3 bases, with 4 bases sitting between them. CDR3 residues: CASLYYGYTF. The CDR3 bases are TGTGCCAGCCTTTACTATGGCTACACCTTC.

V gene TRBV4-2 combines with J gene TRBJ2-7; 14 bases map to TRBD2. This CDR3 has 16 amino acids. V dropped 3 bases and J dropped 4; count of bases not matched to a gene: 5. Germline CDR1 is LGHNA and CDR2 is YNFKEQ. The CDR3 nucleotides are TGTGCCAGCAGCCAGGGGGGACTAGCGGGAGATTACGAGCAGTACTTC. Its translation: CASSQGGLAGDYEQYF.

The chain couples TRBV27 to TRBJ2-3, with 9 bases matching TRBD2. The ends lost 4 bases at V and 8 bases at J; junction bases unmatched: 13. This CDR3 comprises 16 residues. CDR1 MNHEY and CDR2 SMNVEV come from the germline V gene (reference sequence). The CDR3 here is CASSSQGSGSSRTQYF. Here the CDR3 DNA reads TGTGCCAGCAGTTCCCAGGGTAGCGGGAGTTCGCGTACGCAGTATTTT.

The rearrangement joins TRBV27 to TRBJ1-2; a possible D gene is TRBD1 (5 bases). The CDR3 is 14 residues long. The ends were cut back, 6 bases at V and 4 bases at J, with 15 bases in the middle. Germline V gene data show CDR1 as MNHEY and CDR2 as SMNVEV (reference sequence). CDR3: CASSFAGGGYGYTF. CDR3 coding DNA: TGTGCCAGCAGCTTCGCGGGCGGGGGCTATGGCTACACCTTC.

J is TRBJ2-5 and V is TRBV30; 9 bases are a match to TRBD1. Trimming cost V 4 bases and J 4 bases; bases outside gene matches: 4. Germline V gives CDR1 GTSNPN, CDR2 SVGIG (reference sequence). The CDR3 loop spans 13 amino acids. As DNA, the CDR3 is TGTGCCTGGACACAGGGGGCACGAGAGACCCAGTACTTC. Residues: CAWTQGARETQYF.

The chain has TRBV7-8 and TRBJ1-5; D perhaps matches TRBD1 (6 bases). Trimming took 5 bases from V and 2 from J, leaving 10 bases between them. CDR3 size: 14 residues. CDR1 SGHVS and CDR2 FQNEAQ come from the germline V gene. CDR3 sequence (DNA): TGTGCCAGCAGCCTCAGGGGTGGCAATCAGCCCCAGCATTTT. Translating it yields CASSLRGGNQPQHF.

The CDR3 sequence is CASSTRGLTGELFF. CDR3 sequence (DNA): TGTGCCAGCAGTACCAGGGGGCTAACCGGGGAGCTGTTTTTT. The rearrangement uses TRBV6-6 and TRBJ2-2, with 8 bases lining up with TRBD1. V lost 5 bases to trimming and J lost 5 bases; unmatched junction nucleotides: 4. The CDR3 is 14 residues long. The germline V gene encodes CDR1 MNHNY and CDR2 SVGAGI (reference sequence).

CDR3 coding DNA: TGCGCCAGCAGCCAAGATACCGGGCAGGGCTACGAGCAGTACTTC. Residues: CASSQDTGQGYEQYF. The chain couples TRBV4-3 to TRBJ2-7, with TRBD1 as a possible D gene (5 bases). This CDR3 has 15 amino acids. Germline CDR1 is LGHNA and CDR2 is YSLEER. V lost 0 bases and J lost 3, with 12 bases in between.

The chain carries TRBV14 and TRBJ1-5; D gene ambiguous. Trimming took 0 bases from V and 8 from J, leaving 8 bases between them. The V gene's germline CDR1 is SGHDN and CDR2 FVKESK. This CDR3 is built from 13 residues. This CDR3 is CASSQDPVEPQHF. CDR3 nucleotide sequence: TGTGCCAGCAGCCAAGATCCGGTGGAGCCCCAGCATTTT.

The chain recombines TRBV27 with TRBJ2-3; D might be TRBD2 (5 bases). The V and J ends lost 4 bases and 3 bases respectively, with 14 bases between them. The CDR3 consists of 15 residues. Germline V lookup: CDR1 MNHEY, CDR2 SMNVEV (reference sequence). The CDR3 sequence: CASSSRGDGTDTQYF. CDR3 nucleotide sequence: TGTGCCAGCAGTTCCCGGGGTGACGGGACAGATACGCAGTATTTT.

The chain is built from TRBV18 and TRBJ2-7, with D unresolved. Per the germline V gene, CDR1 is KGHSH and CDR2 is LQKENI. The CDR3 length is 13 residues. V was pared by 5 bases and J by 0 bases, with 8 bases between. The CDR3 here is CASSGSSSYEQYF. CDR3 nucleotides: TGTGCCAGCTCAGGGTCTAGCTCCTACGAGCAGTACTTC.

This chain links TRBV30 with TRBJ1-6, with 7 bases fitting TRBD1. Germline V lookup: CDR1 GTSNPN, CDR2 SVGIG (reference sequence). CDR3 length equals 14 residues. The V gene end was trimmed by 3 bases and the J gene end by 9 bases; junction bases not matched to a gene: 8. In nucleotides, the CDR3 is TGTGCCTGGAGGGACAGGCCGGTGAGTTCACCCCTCCACTTT. It translates to CAWRDRPVSSPLHF.

This chain uses TRBV7-2 with TRBJ1-2; 9 nucleotides line up with TRBD1. Germline-derived CDR1 and CDR2 are SGHTA and FQGNSA. The CDR3 length is 14 residues. After removal of 6 bases from V and 8 bases from J, the junction contained 10 bases not matched to a gene. Written as DNA, the CDR3 is TGTGCCAGCAGTATTGGGACAGGGTTAGGAGGCTACACCTTC. Translating it yields CASSIGTGLGGYTF.

CDR3 coding DNA: TGCGCCAGCAGCCAGAGTTACAATGAGCAGTTCTTC. This translates into CASSQSYNEQFF. This chain links TRBV4-1 with TRBJ2-1; D remains unclear. Germline V lookup: CDR1 MGHRA, CDR2 YSYEKL. Trimming took 3 bases from V and 4 from J, leaving 4 bases between them. The CDR3 has 12 residues.

The chain combines TRBV5-1 with TRBJ1-2; possibly TRBD1 for D (6 bases). Germline CDR1 and CDR2: SGHRS and YFSETQ. The V end lost 4 bases, the J end lost 6 bases, and 10 bases lay between the germline ends. The CDR3 runs 12 residues. The CDR3 reads CASSLSGDGYTF. CDR3 in DNA: TGCGCCAGCAGCCTGTCAGGGGATGGCTACACCTTC.

This clone was seen more than once but under ten times. The chain is built from TRBV9 and TRBJ2-3, with D tentatively TRBD2 (6 bases). The germline V and J ends were trimmed by 5 bases and 7 bases, with 17 bases remaining between them. Germline values: CDR1 SGDLS, CDR2 YYNGEE. The CDR3 is 14 amino acids. CDR3 DNA sequence: TGTGCCAGCAGAGTGGGTGCGGAGGGGAATACGCAGTATTTT. It yields the protein CASRVGAEGNTQYF.

This clone was counted a single time. The chain links TRBV4-2 to TRBJ1-4, with 7 bases lining up with TRBD1. Germline trimming cut 1 base from V and 5 bases from J; bases unmatched to any gene: 10. Per the germline V gene, CDR1 is LGHNA and CDR2 is YNFKEQ. The CDR3 has 17 amino acids. CDR3 loop: CASSQGRPTGKNEKLFF. The CDR3 region has the DNA TGTGCCAGCAGCCAAGGGAGACCGACAGGGAAAAATGAAAAACTGTTTTTT.

V usage is TRBV5-1 and J usage is TRBJ2-3, with unresolved D. Trimming left V 8 bases short and J 4 bases short, with 14 bases between. Germline V gives CDR1 SGHRS, CDR2 YFSETQ. The CDR3 is 13 residues long. CDR3 coding DNA: TGCGCCAGTTCGCTTCTAGGCCCAGATACGCAGTATTTT. Translation gives CASSLLGPDTQYF.